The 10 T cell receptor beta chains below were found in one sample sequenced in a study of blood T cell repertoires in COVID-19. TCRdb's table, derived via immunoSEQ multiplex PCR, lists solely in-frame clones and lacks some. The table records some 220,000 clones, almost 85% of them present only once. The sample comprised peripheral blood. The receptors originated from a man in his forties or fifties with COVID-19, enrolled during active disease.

The CDR3 region is CASSYPTGQSEKLFF. The DNA for the CDR3 is TGTGCCAGCAGTTATCCGACAGGGCAAAGCGAAAAACTGTTTTTT. The chain has TRBV6-5 and TRBJ1-4, with TRBD1 matching 7 bases. V lost 3 bases, J lost 8 bases, and 9 bases stayed unmatched. Germline V gives CDR1 MNHEY, CDR2 SVGAGI. The CDR3 is made up of 15 amino acids.

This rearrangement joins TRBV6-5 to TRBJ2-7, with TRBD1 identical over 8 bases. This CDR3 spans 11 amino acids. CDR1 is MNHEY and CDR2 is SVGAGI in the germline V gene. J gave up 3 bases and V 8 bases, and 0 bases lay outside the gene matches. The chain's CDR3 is CASGQGYEQYF. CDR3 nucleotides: TGTGCCAGCGGACAGGGCTACGAGCAGTACTTC.

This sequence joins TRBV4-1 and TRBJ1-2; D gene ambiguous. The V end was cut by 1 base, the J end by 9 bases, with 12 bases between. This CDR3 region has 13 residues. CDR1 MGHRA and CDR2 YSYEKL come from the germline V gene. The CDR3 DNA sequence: TGCGCCAGCAGCCAAGTGCCAGTGTCGCGCTACACCTTC. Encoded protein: CASSQVPVSRYTF.

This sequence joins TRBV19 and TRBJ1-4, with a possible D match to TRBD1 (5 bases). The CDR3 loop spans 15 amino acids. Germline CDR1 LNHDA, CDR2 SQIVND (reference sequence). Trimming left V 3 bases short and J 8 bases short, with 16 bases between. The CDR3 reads CASSMGGGGFEKLFF. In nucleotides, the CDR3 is TGTGCCAGTAGTATGGGCGGTGGGGGGTTCGAAAAACTGTTTTTT.

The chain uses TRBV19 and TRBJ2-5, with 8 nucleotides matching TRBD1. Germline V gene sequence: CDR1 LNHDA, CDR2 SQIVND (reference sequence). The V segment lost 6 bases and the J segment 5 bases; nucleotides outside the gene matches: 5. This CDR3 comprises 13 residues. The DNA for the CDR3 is TGTGCCAGTAGCCAGGGGGCGGAGGAGACCCAGTACTTC. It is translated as CASSQGAEETQYF.

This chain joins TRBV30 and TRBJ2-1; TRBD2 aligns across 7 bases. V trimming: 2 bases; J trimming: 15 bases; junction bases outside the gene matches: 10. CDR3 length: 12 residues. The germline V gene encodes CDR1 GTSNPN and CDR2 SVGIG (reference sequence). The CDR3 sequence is CAWSSSAGEGFF. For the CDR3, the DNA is TGTGCCTGGAGTTCAAGTGCGGGGGAGGGGTTCTTC.

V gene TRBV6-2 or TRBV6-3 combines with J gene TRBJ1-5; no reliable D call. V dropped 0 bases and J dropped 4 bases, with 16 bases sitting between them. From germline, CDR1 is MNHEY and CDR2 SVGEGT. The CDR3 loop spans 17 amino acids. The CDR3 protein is CASSYSSTGFRNQPQHF. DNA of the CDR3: TGTGCCAGCAGTTACTCGAGTACCGGGTTCCGAAATCAGCCCCAGCATTTT.

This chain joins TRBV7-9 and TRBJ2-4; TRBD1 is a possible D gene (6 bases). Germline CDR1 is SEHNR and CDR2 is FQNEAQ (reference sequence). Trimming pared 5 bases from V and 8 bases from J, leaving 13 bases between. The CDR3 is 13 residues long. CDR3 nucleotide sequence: TGTGCCAGCAGCGACGTAACAGGGTACATTCAGTACTTC. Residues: CASSDVTGYIQYF.

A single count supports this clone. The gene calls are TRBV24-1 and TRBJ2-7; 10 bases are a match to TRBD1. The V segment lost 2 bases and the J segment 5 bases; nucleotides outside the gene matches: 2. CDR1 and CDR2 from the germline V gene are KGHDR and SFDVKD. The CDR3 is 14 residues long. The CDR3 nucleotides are TGTGCCACCAGTGATTCGACAGGGGGCGACGAGCAGTACTTC. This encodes CATSDSTGGDEQYF.

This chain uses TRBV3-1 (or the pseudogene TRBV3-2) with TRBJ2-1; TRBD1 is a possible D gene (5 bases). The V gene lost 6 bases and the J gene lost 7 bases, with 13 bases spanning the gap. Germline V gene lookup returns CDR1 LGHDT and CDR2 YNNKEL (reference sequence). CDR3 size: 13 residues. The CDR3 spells CASRLYQGNEQFF. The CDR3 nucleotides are TGTGCCAGCAGACTGTATCAGGGAAATGAGCAGTTCTTC.